This record covers a single TCR beta chain. The antigen is not known. The data derive from a study of T cell responses to AZD1222 COVID-19 vaccine. Germline CDR1 reads LGHNT; CDR2 reads FRNRAP. This CDR3 has 12 amino acids. Trimming pared 6 bases from V and 1 base from J, leaving 6 bases between. The study's findings and limits: Spike-spanning, vaccine-associated CD4 TCRs were dominant at 160-218 and 743-854. Within unmutated variant regions lay the reported targets of nearly half of spike-specific TCRs. A rise in Spike-specific TCR breadth and depth followed two AZD1222 doses.

Only in-frame clones appear in the TCRdb table, and some are missing; sequencing was by immunoSEQ multiplex PCR. The sample lists 130,000 to 150,000 clones, about 90% occurring once. The sample in question was peripheral blood, obtained on day 0 of AZD1222 vaccination. The TCR originated in an adult in good health. The chain joins TRBV12-5 to TRBJ2-5, with no clear D. CDR3 coding DNA: TGTGCTAGTGGGGAGAGCCAAGAGACCCAGTACTTC. Encoded protein: CASGESQETQYF.